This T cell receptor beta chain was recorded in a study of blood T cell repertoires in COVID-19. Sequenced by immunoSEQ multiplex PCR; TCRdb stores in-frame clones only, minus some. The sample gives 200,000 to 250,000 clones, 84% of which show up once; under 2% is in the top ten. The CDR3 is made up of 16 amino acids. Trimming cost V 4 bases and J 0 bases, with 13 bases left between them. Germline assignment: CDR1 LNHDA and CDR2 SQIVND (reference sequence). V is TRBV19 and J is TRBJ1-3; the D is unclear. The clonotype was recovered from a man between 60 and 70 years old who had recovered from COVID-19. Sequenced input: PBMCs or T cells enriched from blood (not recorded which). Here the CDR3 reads CASSNPRLSSGNTIYF. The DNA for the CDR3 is TGTGCCAGTAGTAACCCCCGACTGAGCTCTGGAAACACCATATATTTT.